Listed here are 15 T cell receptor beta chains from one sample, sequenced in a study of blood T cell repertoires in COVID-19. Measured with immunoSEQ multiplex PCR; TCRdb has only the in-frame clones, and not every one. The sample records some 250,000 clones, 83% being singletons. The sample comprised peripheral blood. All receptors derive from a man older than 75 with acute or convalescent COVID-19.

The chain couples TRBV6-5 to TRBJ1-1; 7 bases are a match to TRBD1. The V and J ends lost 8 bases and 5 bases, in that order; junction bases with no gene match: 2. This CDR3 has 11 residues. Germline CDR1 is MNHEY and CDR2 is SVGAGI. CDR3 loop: CASHRGTEAFF. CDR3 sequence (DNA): TGTGCCAGCCACAGGGGAACTGAAGCTTTCTTT.

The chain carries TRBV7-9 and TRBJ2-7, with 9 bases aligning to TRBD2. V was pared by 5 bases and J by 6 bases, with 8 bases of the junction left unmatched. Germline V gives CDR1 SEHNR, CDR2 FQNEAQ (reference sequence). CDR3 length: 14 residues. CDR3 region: CASSRGLALPEQYF. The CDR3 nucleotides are TGTGCCAGCAGCCGGGGACTAGCTTTACCCGAGCAGTACTTC.

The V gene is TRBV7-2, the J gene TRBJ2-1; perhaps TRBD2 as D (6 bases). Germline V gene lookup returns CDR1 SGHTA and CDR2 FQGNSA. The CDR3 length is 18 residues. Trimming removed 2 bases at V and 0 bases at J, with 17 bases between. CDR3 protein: CASSLKRRGQTSYNEQFF. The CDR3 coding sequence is TGTGCCAGCAGCTTAAAACGGCGGGGTCAGACCTCCTACAATGAGCAGTTCTTC.

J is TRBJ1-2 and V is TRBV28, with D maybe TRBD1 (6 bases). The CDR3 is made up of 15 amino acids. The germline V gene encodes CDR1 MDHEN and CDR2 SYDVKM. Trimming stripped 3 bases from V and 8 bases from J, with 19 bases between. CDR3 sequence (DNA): TGTGCCAGCAGTTTGGGCAGGGGCCAAAGGGAGGGCTACACCTTC. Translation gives CASSLGRGQREGYTF.

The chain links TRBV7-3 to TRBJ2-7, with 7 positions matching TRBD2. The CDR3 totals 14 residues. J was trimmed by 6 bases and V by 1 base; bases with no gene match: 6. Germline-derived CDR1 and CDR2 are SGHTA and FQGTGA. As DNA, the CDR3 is TGTGCCAGCAGCTTAAGCGGGGGAGGAGGCGAGCAGTACTTC. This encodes CASSLSGGGGEQYF.

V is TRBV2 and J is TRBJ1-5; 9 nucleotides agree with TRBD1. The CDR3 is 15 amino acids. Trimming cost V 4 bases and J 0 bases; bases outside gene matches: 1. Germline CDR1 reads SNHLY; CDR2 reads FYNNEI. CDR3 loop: CASSGTGVSNQPQHF. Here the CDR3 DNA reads TGTGCCAGCAGTGGGACAGGGGTTAGCAATCAGCCCCAGCATTTT.

The CDR3 reads CASSFRSVANEQFF. For the CDR3, the DNA is TGTGCCAGCAGTTTCCGTAGCGTAGCGAATGAGCAGTTCTTC. The rearrangement joins TRBV28 to TRBJ2-1; maybe TRBD2 (5 bases). Germline assignment: CDR1 MDHEN and CDR2 SYDVKM. The ends were cut back, 3 bases at V and 7 bases at J, with 13 bases in the middle. The CDR3 extends over 14 amino acids. Variable domain in full (rest from reference TRBV28 and TRBJ2-1): DVKVTQSSRYLVKRTGEKVFLECVQDMDHENMFWYRQDPGLGLRLIYFSYDVKMKEKGDIPEGYSVSREKKERFSLILESASTNQTSMYLCASSFRSVANEQFFGPGTRLTVL.

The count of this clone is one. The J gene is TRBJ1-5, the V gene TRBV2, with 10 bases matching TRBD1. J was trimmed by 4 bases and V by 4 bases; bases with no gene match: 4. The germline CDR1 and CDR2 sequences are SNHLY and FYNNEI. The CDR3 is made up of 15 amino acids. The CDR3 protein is CASSGDRGKNQPQHF. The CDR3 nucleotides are TGTGCCAGCAGTGGGGACAGGGGAAAAAATCAGCCCCAGCATTTT.

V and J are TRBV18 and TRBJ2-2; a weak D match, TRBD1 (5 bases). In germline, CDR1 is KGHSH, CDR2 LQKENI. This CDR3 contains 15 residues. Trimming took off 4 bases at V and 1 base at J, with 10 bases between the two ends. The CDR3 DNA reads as TGTGCCAGCTCACTCGACAGAGTGAACACCGGGGAGCTGTTTTTT. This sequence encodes CASSLDRVNTGELFF.

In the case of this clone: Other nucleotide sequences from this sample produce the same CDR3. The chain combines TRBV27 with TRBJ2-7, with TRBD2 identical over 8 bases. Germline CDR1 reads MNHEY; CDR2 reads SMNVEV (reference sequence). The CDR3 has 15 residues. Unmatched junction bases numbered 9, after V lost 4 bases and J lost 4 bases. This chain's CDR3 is CASSSLAGGSYEQYF. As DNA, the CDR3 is TGTGCCAGCAGTTCCCTCGCGGGAGGTTCGTACGAGCAGTACTTC.

This chain's CDR3 is CASSPPRRDNEKLFF. In DNA form, the CDR3 reads TGTGCCAGCTCACCTCCCCGGCGGGATAATGAAAAACTGTTTTTT. The V call is TRBV18, the J call TRBJ1-4; D unclear. The CDR3 contains 15 residues. Germline CDR1 is KGHSH and CDR2 is LQKENI. Trimming took off 3 bases at V and 4 bases at J, with 12 bases between the two ends.

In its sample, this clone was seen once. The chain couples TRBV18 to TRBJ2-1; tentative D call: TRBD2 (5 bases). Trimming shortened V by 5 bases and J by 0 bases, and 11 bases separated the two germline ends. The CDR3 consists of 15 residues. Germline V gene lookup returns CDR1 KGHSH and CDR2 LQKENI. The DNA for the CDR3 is TGTGCCAGCTCATCAAGGGAGAGCTCCTACAATGAGCAGTTCTTC. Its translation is CASSSRESSYNEQFF.

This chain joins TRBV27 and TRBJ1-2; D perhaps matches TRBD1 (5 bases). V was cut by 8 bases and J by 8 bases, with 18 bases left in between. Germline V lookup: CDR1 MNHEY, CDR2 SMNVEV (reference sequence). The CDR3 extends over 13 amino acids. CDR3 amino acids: CASQRTAGDGYTF. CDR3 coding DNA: TGTGCCAGCCAACGAACGGCGGGGGACGGCTACACCTTC.

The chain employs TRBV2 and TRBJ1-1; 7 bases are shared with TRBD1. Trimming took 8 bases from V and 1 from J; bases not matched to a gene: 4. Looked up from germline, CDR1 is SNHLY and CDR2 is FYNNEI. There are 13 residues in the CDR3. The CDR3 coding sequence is TGTGCCAGCTGCAGGGACAGGAACACTGAAGCTTTCTTT. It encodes CASCRDRNTEAFF.

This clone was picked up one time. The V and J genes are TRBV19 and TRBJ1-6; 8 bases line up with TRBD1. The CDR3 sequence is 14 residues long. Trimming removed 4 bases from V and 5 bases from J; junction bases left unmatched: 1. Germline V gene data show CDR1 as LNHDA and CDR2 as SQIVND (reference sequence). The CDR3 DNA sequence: TGTGCCAGTAGTACGGGACAGGATAATTCACCCCTCCACTTT. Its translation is CASSTGQDNSPLHF.